What follows describes a single TCR beta chain. The V end was cut by 2 bases, the J end by 6 bases, with 8 bases between. This CDR3 has 13 amino acids. Per the germline V gene, CDR1 is LNHDA and CDR2 is SQIVND (reference sequence). Cells designated naive CD8 were CD45RO-negative and were positively selected for CCR7, with terminally differentiated effector memory CD45RA+ cells excluded. The data stem from a study of shared clonotypes between healthy human individuals. Whole-study context: The composition of the donors was two women and a few men aged 18 to 49.

Sequencing used immunoSEQ multiplex PCR; TCRdb keeps in-frame clones, though not all of them. The data show approximately 2,200,000 clones, with 93% seen just once and around 1.7% held by the top ten. The TCR originated in a man aged 18 to 30 in good health. Some clones in this sample may be carry-over from other donors' samples. Source material: naive CD8+ T cells from PBMCs. The rearrangement uses TRBV19 and TRBJ2-1; unclear D gene. The CDR3 DNA follows: TGTGCCAGTAGTATAATGGGTGCCAATGAGCAGTTCTTC. This encodes CASSIMGANEQFF.